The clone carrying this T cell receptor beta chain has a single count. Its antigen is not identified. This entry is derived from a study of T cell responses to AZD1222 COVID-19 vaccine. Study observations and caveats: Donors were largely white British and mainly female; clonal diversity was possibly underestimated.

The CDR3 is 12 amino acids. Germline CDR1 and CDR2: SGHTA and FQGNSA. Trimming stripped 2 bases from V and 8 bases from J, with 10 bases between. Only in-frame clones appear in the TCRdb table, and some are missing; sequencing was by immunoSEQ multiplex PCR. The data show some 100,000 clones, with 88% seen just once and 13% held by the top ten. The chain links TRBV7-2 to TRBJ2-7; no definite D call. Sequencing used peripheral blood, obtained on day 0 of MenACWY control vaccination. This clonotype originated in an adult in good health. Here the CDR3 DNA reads TGTGCCAGCAGCTTAAGATCCCCGAAGCAGTACTTC. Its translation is CASSLRSPKQYF.